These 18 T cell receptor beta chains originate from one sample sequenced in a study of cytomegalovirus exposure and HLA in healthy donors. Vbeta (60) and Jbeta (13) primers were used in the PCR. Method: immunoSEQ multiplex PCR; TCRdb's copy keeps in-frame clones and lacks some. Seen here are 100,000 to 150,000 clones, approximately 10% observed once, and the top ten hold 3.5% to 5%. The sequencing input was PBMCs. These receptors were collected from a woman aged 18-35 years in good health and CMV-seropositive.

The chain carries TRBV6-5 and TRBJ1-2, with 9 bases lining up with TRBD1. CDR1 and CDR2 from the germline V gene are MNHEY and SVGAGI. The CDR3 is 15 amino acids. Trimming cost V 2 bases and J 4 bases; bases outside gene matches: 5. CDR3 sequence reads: CASSYSGQGTYGYTF. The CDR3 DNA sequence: TGTGCCAGCAGTTACAGCGGACAGGGGACCTATGGCTACACCTTC.

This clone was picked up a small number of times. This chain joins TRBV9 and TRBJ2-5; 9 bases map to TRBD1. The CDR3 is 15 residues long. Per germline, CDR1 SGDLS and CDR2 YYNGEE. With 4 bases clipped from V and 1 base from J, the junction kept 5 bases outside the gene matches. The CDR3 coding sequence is TGTGCCAGCAGCTTGGGACAGGGTGGCCAAGAGACCCAGTACTTC. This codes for CASSLGQGGQETQYF.

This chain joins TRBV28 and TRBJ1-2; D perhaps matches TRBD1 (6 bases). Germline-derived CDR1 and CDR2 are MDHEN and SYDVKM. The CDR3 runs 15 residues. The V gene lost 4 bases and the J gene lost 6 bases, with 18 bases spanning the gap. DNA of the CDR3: TGTGCCAGCAGTTCCTCCTCGACAGGCCCGGATGGCTACACCTTC. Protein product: CASSSSSTGPDGYTF.

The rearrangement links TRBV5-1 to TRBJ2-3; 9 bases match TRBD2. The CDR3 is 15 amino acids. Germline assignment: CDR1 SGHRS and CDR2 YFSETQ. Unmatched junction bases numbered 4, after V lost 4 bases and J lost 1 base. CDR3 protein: CASSPTSGGTDTQYF. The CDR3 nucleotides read TGCGCCAGCAGCCCGACTAGCGGCGGCACAGATACGCAGTATTTT.

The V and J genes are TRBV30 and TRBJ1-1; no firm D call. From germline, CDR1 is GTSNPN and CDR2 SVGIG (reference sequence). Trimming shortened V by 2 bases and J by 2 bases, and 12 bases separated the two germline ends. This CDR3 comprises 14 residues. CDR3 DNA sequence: TGTGCCTGGAGTCCTGGCGCAGGTAACACTGAAGCTTTCTTT. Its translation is CAWSPGAGNTEAFF.

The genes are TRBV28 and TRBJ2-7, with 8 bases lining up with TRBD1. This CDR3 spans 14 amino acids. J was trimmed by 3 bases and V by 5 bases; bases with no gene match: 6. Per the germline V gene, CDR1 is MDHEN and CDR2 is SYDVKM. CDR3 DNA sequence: TGTGCCAGCAGTCCCGTCACAGGGGGCTACGAGCAGTACTTC. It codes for CASSPVTGGYEQYF.

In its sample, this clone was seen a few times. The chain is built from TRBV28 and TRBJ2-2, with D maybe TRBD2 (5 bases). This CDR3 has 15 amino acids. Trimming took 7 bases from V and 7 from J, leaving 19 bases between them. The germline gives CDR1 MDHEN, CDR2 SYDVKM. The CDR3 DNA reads TGTGCCAGCACCAGTCGTCGGCGGGCTGGCGGGGAGCTGTTTTTT. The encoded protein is CASTSRRRAGGELFF.

The CDR3: CASSPTTTGEKLFF. The DNA for the CDR3 is TGTGCCAGCAGTCCGACAACTACAGGGGAAAAACTGTTTTTT. The chain carries TRBV6-1 and TRBJ1-4, with D perhaps TRBD1 (6 bases). Germline V gene lookup returns CDR1 MNHNS and CDR2 SASEGT. The CDR3 contains 14 residues. V was trimmed by 5 bases and J by 8 bases, leaving 15 bases between them.

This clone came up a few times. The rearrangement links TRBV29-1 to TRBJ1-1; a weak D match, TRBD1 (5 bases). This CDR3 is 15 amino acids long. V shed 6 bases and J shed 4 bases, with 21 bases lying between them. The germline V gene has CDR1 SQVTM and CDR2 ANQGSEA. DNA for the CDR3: TGCAGCGTCAAAATAGACAGCTCAGGGCCCACTGAAGCTTTCTTT. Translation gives CSVKIDSSGPTEAFF.

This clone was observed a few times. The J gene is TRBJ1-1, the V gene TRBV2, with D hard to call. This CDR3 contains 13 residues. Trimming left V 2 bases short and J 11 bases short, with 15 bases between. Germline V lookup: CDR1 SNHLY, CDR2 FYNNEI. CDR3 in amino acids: CASSERGIPDAFF. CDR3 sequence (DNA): TGTGCCAGCAGTGAAAGAGGGATTCCGGATGCTTTCTTT.

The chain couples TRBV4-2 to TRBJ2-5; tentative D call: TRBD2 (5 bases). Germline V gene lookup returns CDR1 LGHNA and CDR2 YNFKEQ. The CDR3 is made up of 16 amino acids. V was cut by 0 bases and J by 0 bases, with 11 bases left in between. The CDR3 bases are TGTGCCAGCAGCCAAGACTGGCGGGTGTACCAAGAGACCCAGTACTTC. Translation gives CASSQDWRVYQETQYF.

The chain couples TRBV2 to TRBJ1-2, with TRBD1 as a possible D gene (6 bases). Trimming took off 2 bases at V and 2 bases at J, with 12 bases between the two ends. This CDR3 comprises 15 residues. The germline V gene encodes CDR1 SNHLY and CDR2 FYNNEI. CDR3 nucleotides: TGTGCCAGCAGTGAATGGTCGGGGGGCAACTATGGCTACACCTTC. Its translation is CASSEWSGGNYGYTF.

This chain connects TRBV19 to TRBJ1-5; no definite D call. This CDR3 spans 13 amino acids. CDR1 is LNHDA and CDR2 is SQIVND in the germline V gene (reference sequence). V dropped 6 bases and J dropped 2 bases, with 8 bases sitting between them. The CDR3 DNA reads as TGTGCCAGTAGCGGGGAAGGCAATCAGCCCCAGCATTTT. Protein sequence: CASSGEGNQPQHF.

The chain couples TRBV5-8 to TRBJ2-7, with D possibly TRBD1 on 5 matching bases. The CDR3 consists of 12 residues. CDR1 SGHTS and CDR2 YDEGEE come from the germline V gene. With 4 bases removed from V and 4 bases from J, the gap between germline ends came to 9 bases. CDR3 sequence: CASSQGVYEQYF. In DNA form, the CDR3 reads TGTGCCAGCAGCCAGGGTGTATACGAGCAGTACTTC.

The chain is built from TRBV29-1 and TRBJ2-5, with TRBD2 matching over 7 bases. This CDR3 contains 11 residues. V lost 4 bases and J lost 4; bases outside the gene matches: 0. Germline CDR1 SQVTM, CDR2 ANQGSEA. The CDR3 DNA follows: TGCAGCGTTGCGGGGGGAGAGACCCAGTACTTC. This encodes CSVAGGETQYF.

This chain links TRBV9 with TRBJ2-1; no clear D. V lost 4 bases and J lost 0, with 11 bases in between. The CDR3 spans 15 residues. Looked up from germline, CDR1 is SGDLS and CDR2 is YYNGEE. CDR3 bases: TGTGCCAGCAGCTCCTCTGCTAGCTCCTACAATGAGCAGTTCTTC. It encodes CASSSSASSYNEQFF.

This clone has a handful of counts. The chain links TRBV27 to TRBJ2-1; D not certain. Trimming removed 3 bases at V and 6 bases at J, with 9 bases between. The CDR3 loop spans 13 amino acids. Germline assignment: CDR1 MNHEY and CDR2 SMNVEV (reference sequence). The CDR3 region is CASSFIVSNEQFF. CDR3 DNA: TGTGCCAGCAGTTTTATCGTTTCCAATGAGCAGTTCTTC.

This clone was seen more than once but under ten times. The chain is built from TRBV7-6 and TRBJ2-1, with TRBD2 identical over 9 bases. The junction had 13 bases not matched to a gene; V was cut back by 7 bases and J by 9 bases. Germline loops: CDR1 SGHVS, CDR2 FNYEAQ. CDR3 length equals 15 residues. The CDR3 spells CASKGIAGVWGEQFF. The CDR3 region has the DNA TGTGCCAGCAAGGGGATAGCGGGGGTTTGGGGTGAGCAGTTCTTC.